The clone carrying this TCR beta chain showed up many times. Its antigen remains unknown. TCR beta CDR3 amplification from genomic DNA was performed by two-round multiplex PCR. Primers specific to each TRBV and TRBJ gene drove first-round PCR. MiXCR, applied by TCRdb to the multiplex PCR reads, yields one record per CDR3 protein. This sample has approximately 23,000 distinct CDR3 sequences; around 42% occur once, and the top ten carry 55% to 70%. Peripheral blood, in approximately 5.7-milliliter volumes, was drawn at each of two time points. This entry is derived from a study of prognosis after radiotherapy for stage I lung cancer. Study-level information: Enrolled patients (around 12 men, more than 5 women) had a median age of roughly 74 years and an age range of roughly 50 to 85 years. The radiotherapy was SBRT split into 3 to 5 fractions, giving a biologically effective dose of at least 100 Gy. Whole-study results and caveats: Frequencies of TRBV and TRBJ gene use reportedly varied by whether patients had metastases.

Germline V gene lookup returns CDR1 DFQATT and CDR2 SNEGSKA (reference sequence). V gave up 0 bases and J gave up 3 bases, with 15 bases separating them. This CDR3 comprises 15 residues. The chain employs TRBV20-1 and TRBJ2-7; possibly TRBD2 for D (7 bases). Here the sequenced sample was PBMCs, taken before or after stereotactic body radiation therapy (not recorded which). The receptor was isolated from a donor of 50 years or more with non-small cell lung cancer. The CDR3 loop reads CSARDARGADYEQYF. The DNA for the CDR3 is TGCAGTGCTAGAGATGCCCGGGGGGCGGACTACGAGCAGTACTTC.